These T cell receptor beta chains were read from a single sample in a study of human T cells and chemical hapten exposure. TCRdb fed the RACE reads into MiXCR, producing one record per CDR3 protein. This table holds about 35,000 distinct CDR3 sequences, 10% to 15% found once. The sample was whole blood, taken in connection with sensitization to the hapten diphenylcyclopropenone (DPC). The receptors were sampled from a woman aged 40 to 55 with alopecia areata. Some clones in this sample may be carry-over from other donors' samples. Both conserved end residues are part of each CDR3. A D gene is named only where the DNA matches it firmly. The size of a clone is reported for some rows only, either as once, few or many, or as a class for expanded clones.

D gene: -; V gene: TRBV29-1; J gene: TRBJ2-7; clone size: -; CDR3 protein: CSVAFQSGYEQYF; CDR3 DNA: TGCAGCGTTGCTTTTCAGTCCGGGTACGAGCAGTACTTC
D gene: -; V gene: TRBV6-4; J gene: TRBJ1-5; clone size: -; CDR3 protein: CASSETGGRPQHF; CDR3 DNA: TGTGCCAGCAGTGAAACAGGTGGTAGGCCCCAGCATTTT
D gene: TRBD1; V gene: TRBV7-2; J gene: TRBJ1-2; clone size: few; CDR3 protein: CASSPAGGGGKYYGYTF; CDR3 DNA: TGTGCCAGCAGCCCGGCGGGGGGAGGGGGCAAATACTATGGCTACACCTTC
D gene: TRBD1; V gene: TRBV7-8; J gene: TRBJ2-1; clone size: many; CDR3 protein: CASSAGTVRSYNEQFF; CDR3 DNA: TGTGCCAGCAGCGCCGGGACAGTACGCTCCTACAATGAGCAGTTCTTC
D gene: -; V gene: TRBV9; J gene: TRBJ1-4; clone size: few; CDR3 protein: CASSVGTTNEKLFF; CDR3 DNA: TGTGCCAGCAGCGTAGGTACAACTAATGAAAAACTGTTTTTT
D gene: TRBD1; V gene: TRBV28; J gene: TRBJ2-7; clone size: -; CDR3 protein: CASSRRDRGGEQYF; CDR3 DNA: TGTGCCAGCAGTCGCCGGGACAGGGGAGGTGAGCAGTACTTC
D gene: -; V gene: TRBV5-8; J gene: TRBJ2-7; clone size: -; CDR3 protein: CASSFGYGISYEQYF; CDR3 DNA: TGTGCCAGCAGCTTTGGGTATGGGATCTCCTACGAGCAGTACTTC
D gene: -; V gene: TRBV11-2; J gene: TRBJ2-7; clone size: many; CDR3 protein: CASSLDGQSSYEQYF; CDR3 DNA: TGTGCCAGCAGCTTAGACGGTCAGAGCTCCTACGAGCAGTACTTC
D gene: TRBD2; V gene: TRBV28; J gene: TRBJ2-5; clone size: many; CDR3 protein: CASTSGGPQETQYF; CDR3 DNA: TGTGCCAGCACTAGCGGGGGGCCCCAAGAGACCCAGTACTTC
D gene: -; V gene: TRBV27; J gene: TRBJ1-1; clone size: many; CDR3 protein: CASSQGGTEAFF; CDR3 DNA: TGTGCCAGCAGTCAAGGGGGTACTGAAGCTTTCTTT
D gene: -; V gene: TRBV3-1; J gene: TRBJ2-7; clone size: many; CDR3 protein: CASSEGYEQYF; CDR3 DNA: TGTGCCAGCAGCGAAGGATACGAGCAGTACTTC
D gene: -; V gene: TRBV10-1; J gene: TRBJ1-2; clone size: many; CDR3 protein: CASSEALNRQPHYGYTF; CDR3 DNA: TGCGCCAGCAGCGAGGCCCTAAACAGGCAACCTCACTATGGCTACACCTTC
D gene: -; V gene: TRBV6-2/TRBV6-3; J gene: TRBJ1-6; clone size: many; CDR3 protein: CASSTGNNSPLHF; CDR3 DNA: TGTGCCAGCAGTACAGGGAATAATTCACCCCTCCACTTT
D gene: TRBD2; V gene: TRBV6-5; J gene: TRBJ2-7; clone size: many; CDR3 protein: CASSYRDYSYEQYF; CDR3 DNA: TGTGCCAGCAGTTACAGGGACTACTCCTACGAGCAGTACTTC
D gene: -; V gene: TRBV11-3; J gene: TRBJ2-5; clone size: many; CDR3 protein: CASSSLRGETQYF; CDR3 DNA: TGTGCCAGCAGCTCTCTTAGGGGTGAGACCCAGTACTTC
D gene: -; V gene: TRBV5-4; J gene: TRBJ2-7; clone size: few; CDR3 protein: CASSTPSSYEQYF; CDR3 DNA: TGTGCCAGCAGCACCCCTAGCTCCTACGAGCAGTACTTC
D gene: TRBD2; V gene: TRBV18; J gene: TRBJ2-1; clone size: many; CDR3 protein: CASSPPGTSGDNEQFF; CDR3 DNA: TGTGCCAGCTCACCACCCGGGACTAGCGGGGACAATGAGCAGTTCTTC
D gene: TRBD1; V gene: TRBV6-2/TRBV6-3; J gene: TRBJ2-1; clone size: many; CDR3 protein: CASSPGTGKQFF; CDR3 DNA: TGTGCCAGCAGCCCCGGGACAGGAAAGCAGTTCTTC
D gene: -; V gene: TRBV11-2; J gene: TRBJ1-5; clone size: few; CDR3 protein: CASSRDPDANQPQHF; CDR3 DNA: TGTGCCAGCAGCCGCGACCCAGATGCCAATCAGCCCCAGCATTTT
D gene: -; V gene: TRBV12-3/TRBV12-4; J gene: TRBJ2-1; clone size: -; CDR3 protein: CASTTAREQFF; CDR3 DNA: TGTGCCAGCACTACTGCTCGGGAGCAGTTCTTC
D gene: TRBD2; V gene: TRBV20-1; J gene: TRBJ2-1; clone size: many; CDR3 protein: CSTGTSGNNEQFF; CDR3 DNA: TGCAGTACCGGGACTAGCGGGAACAATGAGCAGTTCTTC
D gene: -; V gene: TRBV7-2; J gene: TRBJ1-6; clone size: -; CDR3 protein: CASSNYNSPLHF; CDR3 DNA: TGTGCCAGCAGCAATTATAATTCACCCCTCCACTTT
D gene: TRBD1; V gene: TRBV18; J gene: TRBJ2-5; clone size: few; CDR3 protein: CASSLGQGETQYF; CDR3 DNA: TGTGCCAGCTCACTCGGACAGGGTGAGACCCAGTACTTC
D gene: -; V gene: TRBV4-2; J gene: TRBJ2-2; clone size: few; CDR3 protein: CASSQPGGNTGELFF; CDR3 DNA: TGTGCCAGCAGCCAACCGGGGGGCAACACCGGGGAGCTGTTTTTT
D gene: TRBD1; V gene: TRBV12-3/TRBV12-4; J gene: TRBJ1-1; clone size: -; CDR3 protein: CASSLTGATEAFF; CDR3 DNA: TGTGCCAGCAGTTTAACAGGGGCCACTGAAGCTTTCTTT
D gene: -; V gene: TRBV24-1; J gene: TRBJ1-3; clone size: few; CDR3 protein: CATAGSSGNTIYF; CDR3 DNA: TGTGCCACCGCGGGGAGCTCTGGAAACACCATATATTTT
D gene: TRBD2; V gene: TRBV29-1; J gene: TRBJ2-4; clone size: -; CDR3 protein: CSVETAGKNIQYF; CDR3 DNA: TGCAGCGTTGAAACAGCGGGGAAAAACATTCAGTACTTC
D gene: -; V gene: TRBV11-2; J gene: TRBJ2-5; clone size: many; CDR3 protein: CASSPSTRLETQYF; CDR3 DNA: TGTGCCAGCAGCCCCTCGACTAGGTTGGAGACCCAGTACTTC
D gene: -; V gene: TRBV20-1; J gene: TRBJ1-5; clone size: many; CDR3 protein: CSAGPSGQPQHF; CDR3 DNA: TGCAGTGCTGGCCCTTCGGGTCAGCCCCAGCATTTT
D gene: TRBD2; V gene: TRBV11-1; J gene: TRBJ2-1; clone size: few; CDR3 protein: CASSLGTRVLHEQFF; CDR3 DNA: TGTGCCAGCAGCTTAGGGACTAGGGTTTTGCATGAGCAGTTCTTC
D gene: -; V gene: TRBV28; J gene: TRBJ2-5; clone size: -; CDR3 protein: CASSVKKIQYF; CDR3 DNA: TGTGCCAGCAGTGTCAAAAAGATCCAGTACTTC
D gene: -; V gene: TRBV19; J gene: TRBJ2-3; clone size: -; CDR3 protein: CASTTGSTDTQYF; CDR3 DNA: TGTGCCAGTACGACAGGCAGCACAGATACGCAGTATTTT